This TCR beta chain was captured in a study of CD4+ T cells in melanoma (dated by TCRdb to 2022 to 2024). Broadly, across the study: The study examined neoantigen-specific CD4+ T cells in human melanoma. Overall results and qualifications from the work: Diverse differentiation states were reported to be shown by neoantigen-specific CD4+ T cells in melanoma. Neoantigen-specific CD4+ T cells were reported to be correlated with the function of CD8+ T cells, macrophages and B cells.

Receptor libraries were prepared by the immunoSEQ multiplex PCR assay. TCRdb limited this immuneACCESS table to in-frame rearrangements with V and J called. A share of clones is missing; checked studies link under half to unresolved V genes, and the rest is unexplained. Counted in this sample were 140,000 or so clones; around nine tenths of them appeared once. The ten largest clones take up about 1.5% of the sample. Donors were patients with melanoma. About this clone: This receptor's antigen is unknown. There are no base qualities to consult, and no much larger clone falls within one base.

The junction carries 12 bases between V and J, which are trimmed by 6 bases and 2 bases respectively. For CDR1 and CDR2, the germline V gene (reference sequence) lists LNHDA and SQIVND. The CDR3 runs 14 residues from the cysteine to the phenylalanine. CDR3 DNA is the only sequence kept; it has 42 bases, read in frame from the first base. This chain joins TRBV19 to TRBJ2-3; the best D guess is TRBD1, with 5 bases matching. This TCR was recovered from a human donor with melanoma. The CDR3 has the sequence CASRRQINTDTQYF. The bases read TGTGCCAGTAGACGACAGATAAACACAGATACGCAGTATTTT.